One and the same sample provided the 14 T cell receptor beta chains below, sequenced in a study of T cells after yellow fever vaccination. TCRdb fed the 5' RACE reads into MiXCR, producing one record per CDR3 protein. The table lists hundreds of thousands of distinct CDR3 sequences, 8.7% of them singletons. The source was PBMCs, collected on the day of the first yellow fever vaccination. These receptors were taken from a man aged 18 to 29 who received the YFV17D yellow fever vaccine.

The chain carries TRBV5-1 and TRBJ2-6; TRBD1 is a possible D gene (6 bases). The CDR3 consists of 15 residues. Germline CDR1 SGHRS, CDR2 YFSETQ. Trimming pared 3 bases from V and 0 bases from J, leaving 7 bases between. The CDR3: CASSSGDSGANVLTF. The CDR3, as DNA: TGCGCCAGCAGCTCAGGGGACTCTGGGGCCAACGTCCTGACTTTC.

This clonotype was picked up a small number of times. This chain uses TRBV4-3 with TRBJ1-1; D may be TRBD1 (6 bases). Between the trimmed V and J ends, which lost 0 bases and 5 bases, there was a span of 25 bases. Germline loops: CDR1 LGHNA, CDR2 YSLEER. CDR3 length: 19 amino acids. CDR3 sequence (DNA): TGCGCCAGCAGCCAAGATCACCAGGAACAGGGAGCGTTGGGGACTGAAGCTTTCTTT. Residues: CASSQDHQEQGALGTEAFF.

This clonotype was counted a few times. V gene TRBV29-1 combines with J gene TRBJ1-6; no clear D gene. Trimming removed 4 bases at V and 3 bases at J, with 7 bases between. The length of the CDR3 is 13 residues. Per the germline V gene, CDR1 is SQVTM and CDR2 is ANQGSEA. In DNA, the CDR3 is TGCAGCGTTGCACCAGACTATAATTCACCCCTCCACTTT. This translates into CSVAPDYNSPLHF.

This chain connects TRBV12-3 or TRBV12-4 to TRBJ2-2; D not certain. Trimming took off 3 bases at V and 4 bases at J, with 6 bases between the two ends. The CDR3 is made up of 13 amino acids. CDR3 region: CASSFDPTGELFF. The CDR3 region has the DNA TGTGCCAGCAGTTTTGACCCCACCGGGGAGCTGTTTTTT.

The rearrangement links TRBV12-3 or TRBV12-4 to TRBJ1-4; D might be TRBD1 (5 bases). This CDR3 contains 15 residues. Trimming took 5 bases from V and 7 from J, leaving 17 bases between them. In nucleotides, the CDR3 is TGTGCCAGCAGTGTCTCAGGGTCCGCCCGTGAAAAACTGTTTTTT. Amino acid sequence: CASSVSGSAREKLFF.

There are many counts of this clonotype. V and J are TRBV21-1 and TRBJ2-7; TRBD1 is taken as the D call from the table, unchecked against the DNA. TRBV21-1 is a documented pseudogene. The CDR3 has 13 residues. CDR3 loop: CASSNGRIYEQYF. The DNA for the CDR3 is TGTGCCAGCAGCAATGGGCGGATCTACGAGCAGTACTTC.

Only a few counts were recorded for this clonotype. V and J are TRBV9 and TRBJ2-2, with TRBD2 matching over 8 bases. The CDR3 spans 16 residues. Trimming at V came to 4 bases and at J to 0 bases, leaving 5 bases not matched to a gene. Germline CDR1 is SGDLS and CDR2 is YYNGEE. CDR3 region: CASSKSGGANTGELFF. In DNA, the CDR3 is TGTGCCAGCAGCAAATCCGGGGGGGCGAACACCGGGGAGCTGTTTTTT.

This clonotype appeared once. This chain links TRBV4-1 with TRBJ2-7, with 8 bases identical to TRBD1. Trimming at V came to 4 bases and at J to 3 bases, leaving 8 bases not matched to a gene. Per the germline V gene, CDR1 is MGHRA and CDR2 is YSYEKL. There are 15 residues in the CDR3. The CDR3 DNA follows: TGCGCCAGCAGCCCCGGACAGGGTTTGGACTACGAGCAGTACTTC. This encodes CASSPGQGLDYEQYF.

V gene TRBV5-1 combines with J gene TRBJ2-3; 10 bases fit TRBD2. After removal of 4 bases from V and 4 bases from J, the junction contained 9 bases not matched to a gene. CDR1 and CDR2 from the germline V gene are SGHRS and YFSETQ. The CDR3 is made up of 16 amino acids. The CDR3 is CASSAIAGGLADTQYF. CDR3 coding DNA: TGCGCCAGCAGCGCTATAGCGGGGGGCCTTGCAGATACGCAGTATTTT.

Written as DNA, the CDR3 is TGTGCCAGCAGTCGTCCCGGGACAGGTCCAAGAGGGACCATGAACACTGAAGCTTTCTTT. Encoded protein: CASSRPGTGPRGTMNTEAFF. The chain employs TRBV6-4 and TRBJ1-1; 8 nucleotides align to TRBD1. Germline V gene sequence: CDR1 MRHNA, CDR2 SNTAGT. Unmatched junction bases numbered 20, after V lost 5 bases and J lost 0 bases. CDR3 length: 20 residues.

In its sample, this clonotype was seen a few times. The chain carries TRBV15 and TRBJ2-3; the D is unclear. The CDR3 is 13 residues long. The V and J ends lost 1 base and 6 bases respectively, with 8 bases between them. Germline V gene data show CDR1 as LNHNV and CDR2 as YYDKDF (reference sequence). The CDR3 nucleotides are TGTGCCACCAGCAGAGCCCTGTGGGATACGCAGTATTTT. Translation gives CATSRALWDTQYF.

The chain has TRBV27 and TRBJ2-4, with D hard to call. Trimming stripped 3 bases from V and 1 base from J, with 7 bases between. CDR1 is MNHEY, CDR2 SMNVEV, per germline (reference sequence). CDR3 length: 14 amino acids. CDR3 region: CASSLGWAKNIQYF. The DNA of the CDR3 is TGTGCCAGCAGTTTGGGGTGGGCCAAAAACATTCAGTACTTC.

V is TRBV5-5 and J is TRBJ1-5, with D unresolved. V lost 2 bases and J 3 bases, leaving 18 bases between the germline ends. Germline CDR1 and CDR2: SGHKS and YYEKEE (reference sequence). The CDR3 loop spans 17 amino acids. CDR3 nucleotide sequence: TGTGCCAGCAGCTTTGGAGAAGGGCTCGTTAACAATCAGCCCCAGCATTTT. This gives the protein CASSFGEGLVNNQPQHF. Supplemented by reference TRBV5-5 and TRBJ1-5, the full variable domain reads DAGVTQSPTHLIKTRGQQVTLRCSPISGHKSVSWYQQVLGQGPQFIFQYYEKEERGRGNFPDRFSARQFPNYSSELNVNALLLGDSALYLCASSFGEGLVNNQPQHFGDGTRLSIL.

This clonotype was detected a few times. The DNA is omitted, as the CDR3 cannot be located on it reliably, and the CDR3 follows TCRdb's listing. The CDR3 here is CASSSSTSRELFF. The genes are TRBV27 and TRBJ2-2; TRBD2, as called in the table, went unchecked against the DNA. Per germline, CDR1 MNHEY and CDR2 SMNVEV (reference sequence). Counting both end residues, the CDR3 totals 13 amino acids.